Below, 23 T cell receptor beta chains from the same sample are listed, as sequenced in a study of response to subunit inactivated influenza vaccine listed by TCRdb under 2018. Library creation used RT-PCR. TCRdb shows the sequencer as Illumina HiSeq 2500. The public reads were reanalyzed by TCRdb: fastp trimming at Q25, MiXCR alignment, in-frame beta chains only. Under each unique CDR3 protein, matching rows form one entry showing the most common genes and DNA. The sample records fewer than 550,000 distinct CDR3 sequences, about 25% of which are singletons. The top ten clonotypes cover approximately 2% of the sample. Sequences were derived from CD4+ T cells sorted from PBMCs, sampled more than 4 days after vaccination. These receptors originate from a man between 50 and 59 years old who received an inactivated influenza vaccine. Donor details come from another sample of the same person, matched by shared clones.

This clonotype was counted a few times. The chain uses TRBV4-3 and TRBJ1-1; 9 bases line up with TRBD1. Germline V lookup: CDR1 LGHNA, CDR2 YSLEER. The J segment lost 8 bases and the V segment lost 3 bases, leaving 10 bases of the junction unmatched. This CDR3 contains 15 residues. The CDR3 loop is CASSQFDRGNVEAFF. In DNA, the CDR3 is TGCGCCAGCAGCCAGTTCGACAGGGGGAATGTGGAAGCTTTCTTT.

This clonotype was counted only a few times. The V and J genes are TRBV12-3 or TRBV12-4 and TRBJ1-1; D is unresolved. Trimming stripped 7 bases from V and 5 bases from J, with 17 bases between. The CDR3 runs 14 residues. CDR3 loop: CASTPLGRRTEAFF. The CDR3 bases are TGTGCCAGCACCCCTCTCGGAAGGCGGACTGAAGCTTTCTTT.

The chain couples TRBV12-3 or TRBV12-4 to TRBJ1-5; D is unresolved. The V end lost 6 bases, the J end lost 0 bases, and 12 bases lay between the germline ends. This CDR3 spans 15 amino acids. The CDR3, as DNA: TGTGCCAGCAGCTCCCTTTTGCATAGCAATCAGCCCCAGCATTTT. Its protein is CASSSLLHSNQPQHF.

Notes on this clonotype: One end of the junction varies from germline; a read error may be responsible. The chain employs TRBV11-2 and TRBJ2-1; the D gene is possibly TRBD2 (6 bases). Per the germline V gene, CDR1 is SGHAT and CDR2 is FQNNGV. This CDR3 is 14 amino acids long. This CDR3 is CASSLAGGNNEQLF. CDR3 nucleotides: TGTGCCAGCAGCTTAGCCGGGGGAAACAATGAGCAGCTCTTC.

A few counts support this clonotype. The chain uses TRBV20-1 and TRBJ1-4; D gene unclear. V lost 6 bases to trimming and J lost 8 bases, with 13 bases between them. The CDR3 runs to 12 residues. Looked up from germline, CDR1 is DFQATT and CDR2 is SNEGSKA (reference sequence). CDR3 in amino acids: CSAKTLDEKLFF. CDR3 sequence (DNA): TGCAGTGCAAAGACCCTTGACGAAAAACTGTTTTTT.

This rearrangement joins TRBV5-6 to TRBJ1-4, with D possibly TRBD1 on 6 matching bases. There are 15 residues in the CDR3. Trimming took off 4 bases at V and 8 bases at J, with 18 bases between the two ends. Germline CDR1 reads SGHDT; CDR2 reads YYEEEE. This CDR3 is CASSTRRGLGEKLFF. CDR3 DNA sequence: TGTGCCAGCAGCACCCGAAGGGGGTTAGGAGAAAAACTGTTTTTT.

V gene TRBV7-9 combines with J gene TRBJ2-7; D unresolved. The CDR3 sequence is 15 residues long. From germline, CDR1 is SEHNR and CDR2 FQNEAQ (reference sequence). The V gene lost 2 bases and the J gene lost 0 bases, with 11 bases spanning the gap. The CDR3 here is CASSLLGSISYEQYF. In DNA form, the CDR3 reads TGTGCCAGCAGCTTATTGGGGTCGATCTCCTACGAGCAGTACTTC.

The V gene is TRBV5-1, the J gene TRBJ2-5, with a tentative D call TRBD2 (6 bases). The length of the CDR3 is 13 residues. The ends were cut back, 5 bases at V and 5 bases at J, with 13 bases in the middle. The germline gives CDR1 SGHRS, CDR2 YFSETQ. CDR3 in DNA: TGCGCCAGCAGACTAGGCGGGGTGGAGACCCAGTACTTC. It specifies CASRLGGVETQYF. The full variable domain, in which reference TRBV5-1 and TRBJ2-5 provide the parts outside the CDR3, is KAGVTQTPRYLIKTRGQQVTLSCSPISGHRSVSWYQQTPGQGLQFLFEYFSETQRNKGNFPGRFSGRQFSNSRSEMNVSTLELGDSALYLCASRLGGVETQYFGPGTRLLVL.

This clonotype has more than one count but fewer than ten. The chain has TRBV5-1 and TRBJ2-3, with D perhaps matching TRBD1 (6 bases). The germline V gene encodes CDR1 SGHRS and CDR2 YFSETQ. V lost 4 bases, J lost 2 bases, and 14 bases lay in between. This CDR3 spans 15 amino acids. In DNA, the CDR3 is TGCGCCAGCAGCATCCCCCGACAGGTCACAGATACGCAGTATTTT. Protein sequence: CASSIPRQVTDTQYF.

The V and J genes are TRBV20-1 and TRBJ1-4; 9 positions agree with TRBD1. V shed 5 bases, J shed 7 bases, and the junction held 2 bases outside the gene matches. Germline-derived CDR1 and CDR2 are DFQATT and SNEGSKA (reference sequence). The CDR3 sequence is 12 residues long. The CDR3 coding sequence is TGCAGTGCTCGGACAGGGGCTGAAAAACTGTTTTTT. Translation: CSARTGAEKLFF.

Only a few counts were recorded for this clonotype. The chain employs TRBV9 and TRBJ1-3, with unresolved D. CDR1 and CDR2 from the germline V gene are SGDLS and YYNGEE. This CDR3 is built from 17 residues. V was pared by 0 bases and J by 0 bases, with 13 bases between. DNA of the CDR3: TGTGCCAGCAGCGTAGCCAGAGGATCTTTCTCTGGAAACACCATATATTTT. Encoded protein: CASSVARGSFSGNTIYF. Variable domain in full (rest from reference TRBV9 and TRBJ1-3): DSGVTQTPKHLITATGQRVTLRCSPRSGDLSVYWYQQSLDQGLQFLIQYYNGEERAKGNILERFSAQQFPDLHSELNLSSLELGDSALYFCASSVARGSFSGNTIYFGEGSWLTVV.

The V call is TRBV7-2, the J call TRBJ2-5; 11 positions match TRBD1. Unmatched junction bases numbered 6, after V lost 4 bases and J lost 5 bases. The length of the CDR3 is 15 residues. Germline V lookup: CDR1 SGHTA, CDR2 FQGNSA. The CDR3: CASSWDRGFGETQYF. The CDR3 region has the DNA TGTGCCAGCAGCTGGGACAGGGGGTTCGGGGAGACCCAGTACTTC.

This clonotype has only a few counts. This chain links TRBV20-1 with TRBJ2-3; the D call may be TRBD1 or TRBD2 (6 bases each). Germline loops: CDR1 DFQATT, CDR2 SNEGSKA (reference sequence). The germline V and J ends were trimmed by 1 base and 1 base, with 12 bases remaining between them. This CDR3 comprises 15 residues. The CDR3 spells CSARGGAFGTDTQYF. CDR3 nucleotides: TGCAGTGCTAGAGGGGGGGCGTTTGGCACAGATACGCAGTATTTT.

The chain links TRBV6-1 to TRBJ1-2, with D maybe TRBD1 (6 bases). The germline V gene has CDR1 MNHNS and CDR2 SASEGT. The CDR3 consists of 14 residues. V lost 6 bases and J lost 3, with 14 bases in between. The CDR3 reads CASREWGHYYGYTF. DNA of the CDR3: TGTGCCAGCAGAGAGTGGGGACACTACTATGGCTACACCTTC.

This clonotype was recorded a few times. The genes are TRBV7-2 and TRBJ2-7; no clear D. Germline CDR1 and CDR2: SGHTA and FQGNSA. There are 14 residues in the CDR3. Trimming shortened V by 1 base and J by 0 bases, and 7 bases separated the two germline ends. The CDR3 DNA reads TGTGCCAGCAGCTTAGATTTAGTCTCCTACGAGCAGTACTTC. Translated: CASSLDLVSYEQYF.

This clonotype was counted only a few times. The rearrangement links TRBV20-1 to TRBJ2-1, with 8 bases fitting TRBD2. The CDR3 has 15 residues. Trimming cost V 1 base and J 3 bases; bases outside gene matches: 5. Per germline, CDR1 DFQATT and CDR2 SNEGSKA (reference sequence). The CDR3: CSARVTSGFYNEQFF. The CDR3 DNA reads as TGCAGTGCTAGAGTTACTAGCGGCTTCTACAATGAGCAGTTCTTC.

The J gene is TRBJ2-7, the V gene TRBV11-1; 13 bases are a match to TRBD2. This CDR3 has 17 residues. V gave up 5 bases and J gave up 4 bases; unmatched junction bases: 11. Germline CDR1 reads SGHAT; CDR2 reads FQDESV (reference sequence). For the CDR3, the DNA is TGTGCCAGCAGCCCTAATAGACCGGGACTAGCGGGATACGAGCAGTACTTC. It codes for CASSPNRPGLAGYEQYF. Using reference TRBV11-1 and TRBJ2-7 for the parts outside the CDR3, the full variable domain is EAEVAQSPRYKITEKSQAVAFWCDPISGHATLYWYRQILGQGPELLVQFQDESVVDDSQLPKDRFSAERLKGVDSTLKIQPAELGDSAMYLCASSPNRPGLAGYEQYFGPGTRLTVT.

This clonotype has only a few counts. This chain links TRBV12-3 or TRBV12-4 with TRBJ2-7; 14 nucleotides line up with TRBD2. The V segment lost 3 bases and the J segment 6 bases; nucleotides outside the gene matches: 4. This CDR3 has 15 amino acids. The CDR3 reads CASSLSGLAGGEQYF. The CDR3 DNA sequence: TGTGCCAGCAGTTTGAGTGGACTAGCGGGAGGCGAGCAGTACTTC.

This clonotype occurred a few times. This chain joins TRBV6-5 and TRBJ2-2; D is unresolved. The CDR3 spans 14 residues. The V end lost 2 bases, the J end lost 1 base, and 5 bases lay between the germline ends. Looked up from germline, CDR1 is MNHEY and CDR2 is SVGAGI. CDR3 nucleotides: TGTGCCAGCAGTTACACTGGGAACACCGGGGAGCTGTTTTTT. This translates into CASSYTGNTGELFF.

This chain connects TRBV20-1 to TRBJ1-1; D not certain. Deletions cut 0 bases from V and 0 bases from J, with 11 bases between. CDR3 size: 15 residues. Germline CDR1 DFQATT, CDR2 SNEGSKA (reference sequence). The DNA of the CDR3 is TGCAGTGCTAGAGATTGGGTTACCATGAACACTGAAGCTTTCTTT. As protein: CSARDWVTMNTEAFF.

The table lists this clonotype with a few counts. This sequence joins TRBV5-1 and TRBJ2-2; 12 positions agree with TRBD2. With 0 bases clipped from V and 6 bases from J, the junction kept 12 bases outside the gene matches. The CDR3 runs 19 residues. CDR1 and CDR2 (germline): SGHRS, YFSETQ. The CDR3 spells CASSLAGLAGSRGAGELFF. DNA for the CDR3: TGCGCCAGCAGCTTGGCCGGACTAGCGGGGAGTCGAGGGGCCGGGGAGCTGTTTTTT.

The J gene is TRBJ1-1, the V gene TRBV12-5; D is possibly TRBD1 (5 bases). Per the germline V gene, CDR1 is LGHNT and CDR2 is FRNRAP. V gave up 5 bases and J gave up 6 bases, with 13 bases separating them. The CDR3 sequence is 13 residues long. The CDR3 nucleotides read TGTGCTAGTGGTCCCGCAGGGATGGCTGAAGCTTTCTTT. Translation: CASGPAGMAEAFF.

This sequence joins TRBV20-1 and TRBJ1-2, with D uncertain. Germline CDR1 DFQATT, CDR2 SNEGSKA (reference sequence). Trimming left V 4 bases short and J 8 bases short, with 14 bases between. CDR3 length: 12 residues. CDR3 residues: CSAKDHLVGYTF. As DNA, the CDR3 is TGCAGTGCTAAGGACCATTTGGTGGGCTACACCTTC.